The rows below give T cell receptor beta chains drawn from one sample of a study of blood T cell repertoires in COVID-19. The protocol was immunoSEQ multiplex PCR, while the TCRdb copy is restricted to in-frame clones and leaves out a portion. This sample has about 160,000 clones; about nine tenths occur once, and the top ten carry just under 4%. Sequencing used peripheral blood. These receptors were obtained from a woman aged 55-69 years who had recovered from COVID-19. The CDR3 runs from the conserved cysteine through the conserved F or W. A D gene is named only where the DNA matches it firmly. Expanded clones get a size class; other rows say once, few or many, or leave the size out.

.	TRBJ1-2	TRBV23-1	.	CASSQSVTGSSYGYTF	TGCGCCAGCAGTCAATCGGTAACAGGGAGTTCCTATGGCTACACCTTC
few	TRBJ2-1	TRBV11-3	.	CARGGPDTFRYNEQFF	TGTGCCAGGGGAGGCCCCGACACCTTCCGATACAATGAGCAGTTCTTC
.	TRBJ1-1	TRBV7-9	.	CASSLTSGQRNTEAFF	TGTGCCAGCAGCTTAACTAGCGGCCAGAGAAACACTGAAGCTTTCTTT
.	TRBJ1-1	TRBV27	.	CASSLSPGTEAFF	TGTGCCAGCAGTTTAAGTCCCGGCACTGAAGCTTTCTTT
once	TRBJ2-6	TRBV3-1/TRBV3-2	.	CASSHPGFSGANVLTF	TGTGCCAGCAGCCATCCGGGATTCTCTGGGGCCAACGTCCTGACTTTC
.	TRBJ2-7	TRBV30	.	CAWDPRGSYEQYF	TGTGCCTGGGACCCGAGAGGATCCTACGAGCAGTACTTC
once	TRBJ2-1	TRBV5-1	TRBD1	CASGTGGYYEQFF	TGCGCCAGTGGGACAGGGGGGTACTATGAGCAGTTCTTC
.	TRBJ2-1	TRBV11-3	.	CASSSDTYNEQFF	TGTGCCAGCAGCTCCGACACCTACAATGAGCAGTTCTTC
.	TRBJ2-7	TRBV19	TRBD1	CASSTLPGTDTRQYF	TGTGCCAGCAGCACTCTCCCCGGGACAGATACGAGGCAGTACTTC
.	TRBJ2-3	TRBV2	.	CASEANLDRVTDTQYF	TGTGCCAGCGAAGCGAATCTGGACAGAGTCACAGATACGCAGTATTTT
.	TRBJ2-7	TRBV28	TRBD1	CASSLGRQGFF	TGTGCCAGCAGTTTAGGGAGACAGGGTTTCTTC
.	TRBJ1-1	TRBV3-1/TRBV3-2	TRBD1	CASSPGQGYGNTEAFF	TGTGCCAGCAGCCCCGGACAGGGGTACGGGAACACTGAAGCTTTCTTT
.	TRBJ2-2	TRBV29-1	.	CSVDRNTGELFF	TGCAGCGTTGACCGGAACACCGGGGAGCTGTTTTTT
.	TRBJ1-4	TRBV5-1	.	CASSFDRSANEKLFF	TGCGCCAGCAGCTTCGACAGGAGCGCCAATGAAAAACTGTTTTTT
.	TRBJ2-2	TRBV4-2	TRBD2	CASSSAGLAGLNTGELFF	TGTGCCAGCAGCTCAGCGGGACTAGCGGGGCTGAACACCGGGGAGCTGTTTTTT
.	TRBJ2-3	TRBV5-1	TRBD2	CASSLPLGGGADTQYF	TGCGCCAGCAGCTTACCCCTGGGCGGGGGGGCAGATACGCAGTATTTT
.	TRBJ2-5	TRBV9	TRBD2	CASSPGGSYQETQYF	TGTGCCAGCAGCCCGGGGGGGTCGTACCAAGAGACCCAGTACTTC
.	TRBJ2-5	TRBV5-4	TRBD2	CASSAGGLRWETQYF	TGTGCCAGCAGCGCGGGGGGCTTAAGGTGGGAGACCCAGTACTTC
.	TRBJ1-1	TRBV5-1	.	CASSPGNPWTEAFF	TGCGCCAGCAGCCCGGGAAATCCCTGGACTGAAGCTTTCTTT
.	TRBJ1-5	TRBV2	.	CASSDSASDQPQHF	TGTGCCAGCAGTGATAGCGCTTCGGATCAGCCCCAGCATTTT
.	TRBJ1-1	TRBV5-1	TRBD1	CASTDRAVTEAFF	TGCGCCAGCACGGACAGGGCTGTCACTGAAGCTTTCTTT
.	TRBJ2-3	TRBV28	TRBD2	CASSALAGVTDTQYF	TGTGCCAGCAGTGCCTTAGCGGGGGTAACAGATACGCAGTATTTT
once	TRBJ2-7	TRBV7-2	.	CASSQGSYASEQYF	TGTGCCAGCAGCCAGGGCAGTTACGCATCCGAGCAGTACTTC
.	TRBJ1-5	TRBV2	.	CASRERQDQPQHF	TGTGCCAGCAGAGAAAGACAAGATCAGCCCCAGCATTTT
.	TRBJ2-3	TRBV19	.	CASSLGASTDTQYF	TGTGCCAGTAGCTTGGGAGCTAGCACAGATACGCAGTATTTT
.	TRBJ1-1	TRBV4-1	TRBD1	CASSQPPGTGYVRVAFF	TGCGCCAGCAGCCAACCTCCTGGGACAGGGTATGTTAGAGTCGCTTTCTTT
.	TRBJ2-3	TRBV2	TRBD2	CASSGLAGGGDTQYF	TGTGCCAGCAGTGGACTAGCGGGGGGGGGAGATACGCAGTATTTT
.	TRBJ1-5	TRBV6-5	.	CASSYSRIDQPQHF	TGTGCCAGCAGTTACTCGAGGATAGATCAGCCCCAGCATTTT
.	TRBJ2-7	TRBV19	TRBD1	CASKTGVRYEQYF	TGTGCCAGTAAAACAGGGGTTCGCTACGAGCAGTACTTC
few	TRBJ1-2	TRBV30	.	CAGREGLGSYGYTF	TGTGCCGGGCGTGAGGGGCTAGGATCTTATGGCTACACCTTC
.	TRBJ2-7	TRBV6-6	TRBD1	CASSGLGTGTSGEQYF	TGTGCCAGCAGTGGCCTCGGGACAGGGACTTCTGGGGAGCAGTACTTC
.	TRBJ1-1	TRBV10-3	.	CASLAPGEDTEAFF	TGTGCCAGCCTGGCTCCAGGGGAAGACACTGAAGCTTTCTTT
.	TRBJ1-2	TRBV3-1/TRBV3-2	TRBD1	CASSPPGQWDYGYTF	TGTGCCAGCAGCCCTCCGGGACAGTGGGACTATGGCTACACCTTC
.	TRBJ2-5	TRBV20-1	TRBD2	CSASSGGAQETQYF	TGCAGTGCTAGTAGCGGGGGGGCCCAAGAGACCCAGTACTTC
.	TRBJ2-7	TRBV6-5	TRBD1	CASSYSQVPGQGEQYF	TGTGCCAGCAGTTACTCCCAGGTCCCGGGACAGGGCGAGCAGTACTTC
few	TRBJ2-5	TRBV13	.	CATAGGRKETQYF	TGTGCCACCGCCGGCGGGCGCAAAGAGACCCAGTACTTC
.	TRBJ1-2	TRBV24-1	TRBD1	CATSDRGYYGYTF	TGTGCCACCAGCGACAGGGGGTACTATGGCTACACCTTC
.	TRBJ1-6	TRBV19	.	CATSLGGPFSNSPLHF	TGTGCCACCTCCCTGGGGGGGCCGTTTTCTAATTCACCCCTCCACTTT
.	TRBJ2-1	TRBV29-1	TRBD1	CSGGTAYNEQFF	TGCAGCGGAGGGACAGCTTACAATGAGCAGTTCTTC
.	TRBJ1-4	TRBV24-1	.	CATSDSRVATNEKLFF	TGTGCCACCAGTGACTCGAGGGTTGCAACTAATGAAAAACTGTTTTTT
.	TRBJ2-5	TRBV7-7	TRBD2	CASSLGSGGAVETQYF	TGTGCCAGCAGCTTAGGTAGCGGGGGGGCGGTAGAGACCCAGTACTTC
.	TRBJ1-1	TRBV7-9	TRBD1	CASSSTKTQGGITEAFF	TGTGCCAGCAGCTCAACGAAAACACAGGGGGGTATCACTGAAGCTTTCTTT
.	TRBJ1-2	TRBV7-2	.	CASSLGSGYTF	TGTGCCAGCAGCTTAGGTTCGGGCTACACCTTC
.	TRBJ2-7	TRBV27	TRBD1	CASSSSQGGEQYF	TGTGCCAGCAGTTCCTCACAGGGGGGCGAGCAGTACTTC
.	TRBJ2-7	TRBV11-2	.	CASSRYYEQYF	TGTGCCAGCAGCCGCTACTACGAGCAGTACTTC
.	TRBJ2-7	TRBV2	TRBD2	CARSERGTYEQYF	TGTGCCAGATCTGAGCGGGGGACCTACGAGCAGTACTTC
few	TRBJ1-5	TRBV30	.	CAWRESNQPQHF	TGTGCCTGGAGAGAGAGCAATCAGCCCCAGCATTTT
.	TRBJ1-5	TRBV28	.	CASSLLDTNQPQHF	TGTGCCAGCAGTTTACTGGACACCAATCAGCCCCAGCATTTT